These 8 T cell receptor beta chains share one sample of origin, sequenced in a study of cytomegalovirus exposure and HLA in healthy donors. PCR amplification relied on 60 Vbeta primers (plus 13 Jbeta primers). Sequencing used immunoSEQ multiplex PCR; TCRdb keeps in-frame clones, though not all of them. The table has tens of thousands of clones, roughly 82% seen once. Sequencing used PBMCs. These receptors were collected from a woman aged 18-29 years in good health and CMV-seropositive.

The J gene is TRBJ2-7, the V gene TRBV14, with 7 positions matching TRBD2. J was trimmed by 2 bases and V by 1 base; bases with no gene match: 5. CDR3 size: 15 residues. Germline assignment: CDR1 SGHDN and CDR2 FVKESK. DNA of the CDR3: TGTGCCAGCAGCCAAGGTCTGGGGGGGGCCTACGAGCAGTACTTC. This encodes CASSQGLGGAYEQYF.

The chain links TRBV6-4 to TRBJ1-2; D unresolved. Trimming cost V 3 bases and J 5 bases, with 16 bases left between them. Germline V gives CDR1 MRHNA, CDR2 SNTAGT. This CDR3 comprises 15 residues. The chain's CDR3 is CASSEEEGAGYGYTF. The CDR3, as DNA: TGTGCCAGCAGTGAAGAGGAAGGAGCCGGATATGGCTACACCTTC.

The chain combines TRBV5-4 with TRBJ2-3; TRBD2 matches at 14 bases. The CDR3 has 18 residues. Germline lookup yields CDR1 SGHNT and CDR2 YYREEE (reference sequence). Trimming cost V 4 bases and J 1 base; bases outside gene matches: 8. The CDR3 reads CASSPGLAGGVGTDTQYF. CDR3 DNA: TGTGCCAGCAGCCCTGGACTAGCGGGGGGCGTCGGCACAGATACGCAGTATTTT.

The V call is TRBV4-2, the J call TRBJ2-5; 7 nucleotides agree with TRBD1. CDR3 length equals 13 residues. CDR1 LGHNA and CDR2 YNFKEQ come from the germline V gene. J was trimmed by 5 bases and V by 5 bases; bases with no gene match: 5. The CDR3 sequence is CASSDREPETQYF. The CDR3 DNA reads TGTGCCAGCAGCGACAGGGAACCGGAGACCCAGTACTTC.

In DNA form, the CDR3 reads TGTGCCAGCAGCCAGGGTTCGACTAGCGGGAGCACAGATACGCAGTATTTT. Translation gives CASSQGSTSGSTDTQYF. This chain links TRBV5-4 with TRBJ2-3; TRBD2 aligns across 10 bases. This CDR3 region has 17 residues. CDR1 and CDR2 from the germline V gene are SGHNT and YYREEE (reference sequence). With 4 bases clipped from V and 0 bases from J, the junction kept 8 bases outside the gene matches.

This clone was detected only once. The chain joins TRBV28 to TRBJ1-1; the D gene is possibly TRBD1 (6 bases). CDR1 MDHEN and CDR2 SYDVKM come from the germline V gene. The CDR3 is 11 amino acids. Trimming stripped 2 bases from V and 8 bases from J, with 6 bases between. CDR3 residues: CASSLGGEAFF. The CDR3, as DNA: TGTGCCAGCAGTTTAGGGGGCGAAGCTTTCTTT.

V usage is TRBV9 and J usage is TRBJ2-1; 9 bases line up with TRBD2. The CDR3 has 17 residues. The V and J ends lost 0 bases and 3 bases, in that order; junction bases with no gene match: 7. Germline V gene sequence: CDR1 SGDLS, CDR2 YYNGEE. The CDR3 DNA is TGTGCCAGCAGCGTAGGCTTAGCGGGGGATCTCTACAATGAGCAGTTCTTC. Its translation is CASSVGLAGDLYNEQFF.

The rearrangement joins TRBV4-1 to TRBJ2-7, with 11 bases aligning to TRBD2. Germline CDR1 reads MGHRA; CDR2 reads YSYEKL. The V gene end was trimmed by 3 bases and the J gene end by 4 bases; junction bases not matched to a gene: 5. This CDR3 region has 15 residues. The CDR3 DNA follows: TGCGCCAGCAGCCAGTCTAGCGGGGGGCCTTACGAGCAGTACTTC. Protein: CASSQSSGGPYEQYF.